The clone carrying this T cell receptor (beta chain) was observed at least ten times. Its antigen is unknown. This entry is derived from a study of human T cells and chemical hapten exposure. At the level of the study: There were weekly diphenylcyclopropenone doses to the scalp for patients throughout the approximately 25-week study. Patients, predominantly female, presented with alopecia areata, totalis or universalis. Whole-study results and caveats: Expanded TCR counts at PT1 went up together with patch test score, a positive correlation.

This CDR3 region has 14 residues. Germline V gene data show CDR1 as SGHRS and CDR2 as YFSETQ. Trimming at V came to 4 bases and at J to 2 bases, leaving 2 bases not matched to a gene. TCRdb fed the RACE reads into MiXCR, producing one record per CDR3 protein. The table records 100,000 to 150,000 distinct CDR3 sequences, approximately 11% of them present only once. This sample's time point: patch test 3, about 24 weeks after DPC sensitization. Treatment described: therapeutic diphenylcyclopropenone sensitization with weekly scalp DPC. Drawing of blood took place ahead of applying each patch test. Sequencing was performed on whole blood, taken in connection with sensitization to the hapten diphenylcyclopropenone (DPC). This chain joins TRBV5-1 and TRBJ1-5; 8 bases match TRBD1. The source of this sequence is a woman in her 50s with alopecia areata. Some clones in this sample may be carry-over from other donors' samples. The DNA of the CDR3 is TGCGCCAGCAGCCCGGACAGGGGCAATCAGCCCCAGCATTTT. Protein sequence: CASSPDRGNQPQHF.